These T cell receptor beta chains were read from a single sample in a study of blood T cell repertoires in COVID-19. Only in-frame clones appear in the TCRdb table, and some are missing; sequencing was by immunoSEQ multiplex PCR. The sample contains about 11,000 clones, around three quarters of which appear only once. The material sequenced was peripheral blood. All receptors come from a man in his 60s with COVID-19, enrolled during active disease. The CDR3 runs from the conserved cysteine through the conserved F or W. The D gene is left open where the match is weak. Only some rows state a clone size, as once, few, many or a class for expanded clones.

NA,NA,TRBJ2-1,TRBV3-1/TRBV3-2,CASSQAWSTPGYNEQFF,TGTGCCAGCAGCCAAGCCTGGAGCACCCCTGGCTACAATGAGCAGTTCTTC
NA,NA,TRBJ1-3,TRBV5-1,CASSLDRSGNTIYF,TGCGCCAGCAGCTTGGACAGGTCCGGAAACACCATATATTTT
NA,TRBD2,TRBJ2-4,TRBV27,CASSFLAGNPEAKNIQYF,TGTGCCAGCAGTTTCCTAGCGGGAAACCCTGAGGCCAAAAACATTCAGTACTTC
NA,NA,TRBJ1-2,TRBV14,CASSQAGIHGYTF,TGTGCCAGCAGCCAAGCAGGGATCCATGGCTACACCTTC
NA,NA,TRBJ1-4,TRBV10-1,CASPLGTGGEKLFF,TGCGCCAGCCCCCTCGGCACCGGCGGGGAAAAACTGTTTTTT
NA,NA,TRBJ2-1,TRBV7-2,CASSKRPSITYNEQFF,TGTGCCAGCAGCAAGCGACCTTCAATTACCTACAATGAGCAGTTCTTC
NA,NA,TRBJ2-2,TRBV6-2/TRBV6-3,CASSTGRGGELFF,TGTGCCAGCAGTACAGGGCGCGGCGGGGAGCTGTTTTTT
NA,NA,TRBJ1-5,TRBV7-3,CASSLTAGLNQPQHF,TGTGCCAGCAGCTTAACCGCGGGGTTGAACCAGCCCCAGCATTTT
NA,TRBD2,TRBJ2-1,TRBV29-1,CSVEGTSGRAIEQFF,TGCAGCGTTGAAGGGACTAGCGGGAGGGCCATTGAGCAGTTCTTC
medium-sized,NA,TRBJ2-7,TRBV30,CAWSIGGTVPYEQYF,TGTGCCTGGAGTATCGGAGGGACAGTCCCCTACGAGCAGTACTTC
NA,TRBD1,TRBJ1-1,TRBV11-3,CASRRQGMTFF,TGTGCCAGCAGGAGACAGGGGATGACTTTCTTT
NA,TRBD2,TRBJ2-5,TRBV7-2,CASSLLGLAGGLETQYF,TGTGCCAGCAGCTTACTAGGACTAGCGGGAGGTTTAGAGACCCAGTACTTC
NA,TRBD2,TRBJ2-2,TRBV18,CASSSGRVAGELFF,TGTGCCAGCTCGTCCGGGAGGGTTGCCGGGGAGCTGTTTTTT
NA,TRBD1,TRBJ2-7,TRBV4-1,CASSLSRQGPSYEQYF,TGCGCCAGCAGCCTTTCCCGACAGGGGCCCTCCTACGAGCAGTACTTC
NA,NA,TRBJ1-2,TRBV6-6,CASSWGGGGKGYTF,TGTGCCAGCAGTTGGGGAGGGGGAGGAAAGGGCTACACCTTC
NA,TRBD1,TRBJ2-4,TRBV7-2,CASSDRGLAKNIQYF,TGTGCCAGCAGCGACAGGGGATTAGCCAAAAACATTCAGTACTTC
NA,NA,TRBJ1-2,TRBV5-4,CASSFDRSDGYTF,TGTGCCAGCAGCTTCGACAGGAGCGATGGCTACACCTTC
NA,TRBD2,TRBJ2-3,TRBV24-1,CATSDRTIGEGDTQYF,TGTGCCACCAGTGATCGAACCATAGGGGAGGGAGATACGCAGTATTTT
NA,NA,TRBJ2-1,TRBV7-9,CATRGGNHLNEQFF,TGTGCCACTAGGGGGGGTAACCACCTCAACGAGCAGTTCTTC
few,TRBD2,TRBJ2-1,TRBV3-1/TRBV3-2,CASSQGTRVTYNEQFF,TGTGCCAGCAGCCAAGGGACTAGAGTTACCTACAATGAGCAGTTCTTC
NA,NA,TRBJ2-1,TRBV28,CASKGRIYNEQFF,TGTGCCAGCAAAGGCAGGATATACAATGAGCAGTTCTTC
NA,NA,TRBJ2-1,TRBV29-1,CSVSPGGAREQFF,TGCAGCGTTTCCCCTGGGGGGGCCCGGGAGCAGTTCTTC
NA,NA,TRBJ1-5,TRBV10-1,CASTRVGAPNQPQHF,TGCGCCAGCACCCGAGTGGGGGCCCCCAATCAGCCCCAGCATTTT
NA,NA,TRBJ2-7,TRBV4-1,CASSQEGTVRGEQYF,TGCGCCAGCAGCCAAGAGGGGACCGTCAGGGGCGAGCAGTACTTC
NA,NA,TRBJ1-6,TRBV4-1,CASSHHDRPGQSPLHF,TGCGCCAGCAGCCACCACGACCGACCGGGTCAGTCACCCCTCCACTTT
NA,NA,TRBJ1-2,TRBV10-2,CASSEARSESHGYTF,TGCGCCAGCAGTGAAGCTCGGTCTGAGAGTCATGGCTACACCTTC
few,NA,TRBJ2-7,TRBV28,CASSLLQGRGGLPHEQYF,TGTGCCAGCAGTCTTCTCCAGGGGAGGGGGGGGCTTCCCCACGAGCAGTACTTC
NA,TRBD1,TRBJ1-1,TRBV18,CASSMDRVSEAFF,TGTGCCAGCTCCATGGACAGGGTGTCTGAAGCTTTCTTT
few,NA,TRBJ2-3,TRBV29-1,CSVTRKSTDTQYF,TGCAGCGTTACTAGAAAAAGCACAGATACGCAGTATTTT
NA,NA,TRBJ2-1,TRBV4-3,CASSLDISSYNEQFF,TGCGCCAGCAGCCTGGACATAAGCTCCTACAATGAGCAGTTCTTC
few,NA,TRBJ1-5,TRBV18,CASSPNWRRGYSNQPQHF,TGTGCCAGCTCACCAAACTGGCGCAGGGGATATAGCAATCAGCCCCAGCATTTT
NA,NA,TRBJ1-6,TRBV6-5,CASSYRFGFDSPLHF,TGTGCCAGCAGTTACAGGTTCGGGTTTGATTCACCCCTCCACTTT
NA,NA,TRBJ2-4,TRBV6-5,CASGENIQYF,TGTGCCAGCGGAGAAAACATTCAGTACTTC
NA,NA,TRBJ1-6,TRBV5-1,CASSLNAGENSPLHF,TGCGCCAGCAGCTTGAACGCAGGGGAGAATTCACCCCTCCACTTT
once,NA,TRBJ1-1,TRBV18,CASSLGGDTEAFF,TGTGCCAGCTCATTGGGAGGCGACACTGAAGCTTTCTTT
NA,TRBD1,TRBJ2-7,TRBV18,CASSPGQGYHEQYF,TGTGCCAGCTCACCGGGACAGGGATATCACGAGCAGTACTTC
NA,NA,TRBJ2-1,TRBV6-5,CASSYGLNGDEQFF,TGTGCCAGCAGTTACGGACTAAACGGAGATGAGCAGTTCTTC
NA,NA,TRBJ1-1,TRBV7-9,CASSTTPGDVWSQWNTEAFF,TGTGCCAGCAGCACCACCCCGGGGGATGTTTGGTCTCAATGGAACACTGAAGCTTTCTTT